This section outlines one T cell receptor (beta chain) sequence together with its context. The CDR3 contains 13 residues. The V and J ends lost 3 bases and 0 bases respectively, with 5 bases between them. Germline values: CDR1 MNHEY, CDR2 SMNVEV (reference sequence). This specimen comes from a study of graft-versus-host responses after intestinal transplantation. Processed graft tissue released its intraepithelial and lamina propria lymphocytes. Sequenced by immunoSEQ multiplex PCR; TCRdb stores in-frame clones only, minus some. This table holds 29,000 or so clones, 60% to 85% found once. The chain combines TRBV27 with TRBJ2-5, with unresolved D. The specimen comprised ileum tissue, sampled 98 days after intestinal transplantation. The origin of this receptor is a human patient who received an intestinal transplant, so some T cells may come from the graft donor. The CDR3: CASSFSYQETQYF. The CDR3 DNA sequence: TGTGCCAGCAGTTTTTCGTACCAAGAGACCCAGTACTTC.